This T cell receptor beta chain is from a study of beta chain features in type 1 diabetes. Sequencing targeted expressed TCRB transcripts, as all isolated RNA had been reverse transcribed. Clones were read by immunoSEQ multiplex PCR, and TCRdb kept only the in-frame ones, dropping some. The sample records approximately 29,000 clones, approximately 65% being singletons. Comments on this clone: Its specificity is not known.

Trimming took 3 bases from V and 5 from J, leaving 9 bases between them. The CDR3 covers 13 residues. Looked up from germline, CDR1 is SGHTA and CDR2 is FQGTGA. Points from the study as a whole: Moderate but significant shortening of TCRB CDR3s was recorded in all four CD4+ subsets from Type 1 diabetes patients. Insertions at VDJ junctions were less frequent in type 1 diabetes patients. These patients also deleted more nucleotides at the same junctions. Patients showed naive, central memory and Treg TCRB repertoires that appeared more similar than those of healthy donors. Amplification by PCR could prefer shorter templates, with the same effect in patients and controls.

Naive, central memory, regulatory and stem cell-like memory cells within the CD4+ compartment were sorted using CD45RO/CCR7/CD25/CD127/CD95/CD27. Sequencing was carried out using Tregs from blood. This receptor was taken from a woman aged 25 to 45 with type 1 diabetes. J is TRBJ2-3 and V is TRBV7-3; possible D gene TRBD1, 6 bases. The CDR3 loop reads CASSLTGGDTQYF. Here the CDR3 DNA reads TGTGCCAGCAGCTTGACAGGTGGAGATACGCAGTATTTT.